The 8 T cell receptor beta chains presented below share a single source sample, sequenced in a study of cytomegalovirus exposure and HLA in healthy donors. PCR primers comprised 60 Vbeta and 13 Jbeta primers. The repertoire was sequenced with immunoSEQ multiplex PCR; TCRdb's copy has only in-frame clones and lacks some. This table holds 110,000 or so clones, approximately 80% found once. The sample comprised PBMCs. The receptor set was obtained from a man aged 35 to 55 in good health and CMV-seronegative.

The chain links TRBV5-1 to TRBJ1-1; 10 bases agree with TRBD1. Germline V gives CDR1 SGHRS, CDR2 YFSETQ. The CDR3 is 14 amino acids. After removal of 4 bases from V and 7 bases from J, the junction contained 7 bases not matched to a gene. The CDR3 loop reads CASSLRTGGFEAFF. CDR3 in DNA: TGCGCCAGCAGCCTGCGGACAGGGGGATTTGAAGCTTTCTTT. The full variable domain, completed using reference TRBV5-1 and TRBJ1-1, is KAGVTQTPRYLIKTRGQQVTLSCSPISGHRSVSWYQQTPGQGLQFLFEYFSETQRNKGNFPGRFSGRQFSNSRSEMNVSTLELGDSALYLCASSLRTGGFEAFFGQGTRLTVV.

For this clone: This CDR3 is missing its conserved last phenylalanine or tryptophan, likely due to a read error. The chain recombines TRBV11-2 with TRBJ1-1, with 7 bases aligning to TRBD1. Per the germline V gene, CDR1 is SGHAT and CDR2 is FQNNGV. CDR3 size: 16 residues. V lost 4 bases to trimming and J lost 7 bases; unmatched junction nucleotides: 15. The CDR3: CASSSLKKQGRGEAFL. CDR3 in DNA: TGTGCCAGCAGCTCACTGAAAAAACAGGGGCGGGGTGAAGCTTTCCTT.

CDR3 in DNA: TGTGCCAGCAGCTTAGGTGGGGCTTATGGCTACACCTTC. Residues: CASSLGGAYGYTF. The chain carries TRBV7-2 and TRBJ1-2, with D perhaps TRBD1 (5 bases). V lost 1 base to trimming and J lost 5 bases, with 8 bases between them. This CDR3 comprises 13 residues. CDR1 is SGHTA and CDR2 is FQGNSA in the germline V gene.

The CDR3 DNA reads as TGTGCCAGCAGCTTAACCGGGACAGGGTGGAATGAGCAGTTCTTC. Translation gives CASSLTGTGWNEQFF. The rearrangement uses TRBV7-9 and TRBJ2-1, with 9 bases that match TRBD1. Trimming took 2 bases from V and 7 from J; bases not matched to a gene: 6. Germline assignment: CDR1 SEHNR and CDR2 FQNEAQ (reference sequence). The CDR3 has 15 amino acids.

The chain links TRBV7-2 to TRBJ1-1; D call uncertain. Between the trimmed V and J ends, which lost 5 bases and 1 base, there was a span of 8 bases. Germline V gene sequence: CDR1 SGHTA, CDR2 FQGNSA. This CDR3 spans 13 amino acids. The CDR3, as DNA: TGTGCCAGCAGCCTAAGGAGGAACACTGAAGCTTTCTTT. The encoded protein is CASSLRRNTEAFF.

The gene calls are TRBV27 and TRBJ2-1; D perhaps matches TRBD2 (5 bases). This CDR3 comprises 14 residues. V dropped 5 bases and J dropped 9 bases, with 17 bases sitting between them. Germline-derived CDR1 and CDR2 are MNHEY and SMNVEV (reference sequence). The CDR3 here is CASSPPGSAREQFF. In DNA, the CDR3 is TGTGCCAGCAGTCCCCCGGGATCCGCCCGTGAGCAGTTCTTC.

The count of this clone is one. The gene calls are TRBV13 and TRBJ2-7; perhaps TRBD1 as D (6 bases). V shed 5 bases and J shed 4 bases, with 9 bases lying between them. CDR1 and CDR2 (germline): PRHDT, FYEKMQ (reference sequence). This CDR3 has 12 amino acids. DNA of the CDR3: TGTGCCAGCAGCGCAGGACAGTACGAGCAGTACTTC. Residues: CASSAGQYEQYF.

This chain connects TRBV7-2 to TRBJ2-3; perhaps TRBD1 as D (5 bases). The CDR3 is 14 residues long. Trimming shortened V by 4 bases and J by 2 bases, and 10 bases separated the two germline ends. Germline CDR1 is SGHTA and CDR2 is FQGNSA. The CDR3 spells CASSSAGFTDTQYF. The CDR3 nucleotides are TGTGCCAGCAGCTCCGCAGGGTTCACAGATACGCAGTATTTT.